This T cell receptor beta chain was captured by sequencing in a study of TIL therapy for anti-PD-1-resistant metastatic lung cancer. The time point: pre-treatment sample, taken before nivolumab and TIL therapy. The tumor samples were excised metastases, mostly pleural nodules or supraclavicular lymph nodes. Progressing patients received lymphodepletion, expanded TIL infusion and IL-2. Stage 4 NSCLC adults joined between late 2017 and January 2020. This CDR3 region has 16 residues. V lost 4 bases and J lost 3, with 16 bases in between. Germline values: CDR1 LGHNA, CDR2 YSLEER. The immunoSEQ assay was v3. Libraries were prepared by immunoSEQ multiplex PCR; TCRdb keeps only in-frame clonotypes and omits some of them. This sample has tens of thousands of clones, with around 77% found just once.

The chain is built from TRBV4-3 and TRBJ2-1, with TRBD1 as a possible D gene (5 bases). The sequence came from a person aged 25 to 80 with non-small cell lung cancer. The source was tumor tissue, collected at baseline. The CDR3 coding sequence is TGCGCCAGCAGCCCCCAGGGCCAGGTAGGCTACAATGAGCAGTTCTTC. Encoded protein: CASSPQGQVGYNEQFF.